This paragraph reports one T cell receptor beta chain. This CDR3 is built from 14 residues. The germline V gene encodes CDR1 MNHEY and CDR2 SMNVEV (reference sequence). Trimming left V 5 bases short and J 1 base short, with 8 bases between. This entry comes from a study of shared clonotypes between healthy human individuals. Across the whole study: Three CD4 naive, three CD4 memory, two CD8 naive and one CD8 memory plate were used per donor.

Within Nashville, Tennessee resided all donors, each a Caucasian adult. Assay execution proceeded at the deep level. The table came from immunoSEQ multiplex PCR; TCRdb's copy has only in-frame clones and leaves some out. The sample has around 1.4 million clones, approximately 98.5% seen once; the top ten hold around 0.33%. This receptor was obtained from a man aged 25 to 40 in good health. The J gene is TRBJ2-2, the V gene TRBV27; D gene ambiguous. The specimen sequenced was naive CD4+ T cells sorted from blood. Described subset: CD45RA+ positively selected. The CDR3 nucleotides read TGTGCCAGCAGTCGTTGGGAGAACACCGGGGAGCTGTTTTTT. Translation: CASSRWENTGELFF.